The clone carrying this T cell receptor beta chain was found once. Antigen: not known. Donation came from healthy HIV-negative adults that had no recent acute infections or vaccinations. These data are taken from a study of shared clonotypes between healthy human individuals. Study-wide points: It was only blood that was sampled, and tissue repertoires likely differ.

About 30,000 T cell genomes, or around 300 ng DNA, went into unsorted PBMC replicate PCRs. Method: immunoSEQ multiplex PCR; TCRdb's copy keeps in-frame clones and lacks some. Of a few hundred thousand clones listed, around 81% are singletons. V dropped 1 base and J dropped 2 bases, with 9 bases sitting between them. CDR1 and CDR2 (germline): SGHRS, YFSETQ. CDR3 length: 14 residues. The sequenced material came from PBMCs. This clonotype was obtained from a woman aged 40 to 55 in good health. Some clones in this sample may be carry-over from other donors' samples. The V call is TRBV5-1, the J call TRBJ2-5; no definite D call. The CDR3 nucleotides are TGCGCCAGCAGCTTGTTCGGGCGGCAAGAGACCCAGTACTTC. Amino acid sequence: CASSLFGRQETQYF. Full variable domain (missing parts from reference TRBV5-1 and TRBJ2-5): KAGVTQTPRYLIKTRGQQVTLSCSPISGHRSVSWYQQTPGQGLQFLFEYFSETQRNKGNFPGRFSGRQFSNSRSEMNVSTLELGDSALYLCASSLFGRQETQYFGPGTRLLVL.